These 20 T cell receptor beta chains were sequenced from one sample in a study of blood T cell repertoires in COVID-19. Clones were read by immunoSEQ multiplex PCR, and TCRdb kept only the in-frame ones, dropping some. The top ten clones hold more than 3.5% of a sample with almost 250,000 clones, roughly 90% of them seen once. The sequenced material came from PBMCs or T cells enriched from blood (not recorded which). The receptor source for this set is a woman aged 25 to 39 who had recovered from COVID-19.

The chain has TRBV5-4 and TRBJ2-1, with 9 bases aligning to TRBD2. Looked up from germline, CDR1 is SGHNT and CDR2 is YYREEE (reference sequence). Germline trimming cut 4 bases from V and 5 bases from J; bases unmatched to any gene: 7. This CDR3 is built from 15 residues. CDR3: CASSLGGTSNNEQFF. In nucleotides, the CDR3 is TGTGCCAGCAGCCTGGGTGGGACTAGCAACAATGAGCAGTTCTTC.

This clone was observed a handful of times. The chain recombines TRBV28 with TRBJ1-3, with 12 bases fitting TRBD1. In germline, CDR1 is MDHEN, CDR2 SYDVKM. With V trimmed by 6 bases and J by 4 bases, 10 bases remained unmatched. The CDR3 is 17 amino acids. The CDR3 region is CASSRRGQGAKGNTIYF. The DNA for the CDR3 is TGTGCCAGCAGCCGAAGGGGACAGGGGGCGAAGGGAAACACCATATATTTT. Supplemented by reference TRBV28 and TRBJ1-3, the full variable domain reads DVKVTQSSRYLVKRTGEKVFLECVQDMDHENMFWYRQDPGLGLRLIYFSYDVKMKEKGDIPEGYSVSREKKERFSLILESASTNQTSMYLCASSRRGQGAKGNTIYFGEGSWLTVV.

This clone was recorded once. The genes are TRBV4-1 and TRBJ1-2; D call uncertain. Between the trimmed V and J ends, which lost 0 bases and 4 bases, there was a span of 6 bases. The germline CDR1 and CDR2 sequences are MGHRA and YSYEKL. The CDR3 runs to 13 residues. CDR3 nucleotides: TGCGCCAGCAGCCAAGATATGCGCTATGGCTACACCTTC. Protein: CASSQDMRYGYTF.

The CDR3 loop reads CASSGLDRINYEQYF. The CDR3 nucleotides read TGTGCCAGCAGTGGCTTGGACAGGATAAACTACGAGCAGTACTTC. V is TRBV27 and J is TRBJ2-7, with 7 bases that match TRBD1. V lost 5 bases, J lost 3 bases, and 10 bases stayed unmatched. Germline V gene lookup returns CDR1 MNHEY and CDR2 SMNVEV (reference sequence). The CDR3 spans 15 residues.

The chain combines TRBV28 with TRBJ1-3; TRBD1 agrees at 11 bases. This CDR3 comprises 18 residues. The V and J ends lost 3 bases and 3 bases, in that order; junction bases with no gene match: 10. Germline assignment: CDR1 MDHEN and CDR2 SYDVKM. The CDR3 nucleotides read TGTGCCAGCAGTTTTCCCCTCGGGACAGGGGGTAGTGGAAACACCATATATTTT. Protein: CASSFPLGTGGSGNTIYF.

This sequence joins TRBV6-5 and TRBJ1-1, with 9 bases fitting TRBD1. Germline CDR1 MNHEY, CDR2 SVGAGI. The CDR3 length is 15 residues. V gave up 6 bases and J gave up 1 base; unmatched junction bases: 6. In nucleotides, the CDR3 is TGTGCCAGCAGCAAGTGGGGACAGGGGAACACTGAAGCTTTCTTT. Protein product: CASSKWGQGNTEAFF.

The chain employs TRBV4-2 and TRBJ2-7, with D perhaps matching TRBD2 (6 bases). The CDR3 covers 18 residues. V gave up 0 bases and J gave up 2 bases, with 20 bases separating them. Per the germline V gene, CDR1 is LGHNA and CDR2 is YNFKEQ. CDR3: CASSQDWQAVAEPYEQYF. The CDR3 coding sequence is TGTGCCAGCAGCCAAGATTGGCAGGCGGTAGCGGAGCCCTACGAGCAGTACTTC.

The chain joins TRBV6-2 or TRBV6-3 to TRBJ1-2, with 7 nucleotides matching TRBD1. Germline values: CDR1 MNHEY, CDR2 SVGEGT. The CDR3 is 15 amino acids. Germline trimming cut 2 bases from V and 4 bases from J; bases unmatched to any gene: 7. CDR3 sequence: CASSYADRITYGYTF. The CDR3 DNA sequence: TGTGCCAGCAGTTACGCGGACAGGATTACCTATGGCTACACCTTC.

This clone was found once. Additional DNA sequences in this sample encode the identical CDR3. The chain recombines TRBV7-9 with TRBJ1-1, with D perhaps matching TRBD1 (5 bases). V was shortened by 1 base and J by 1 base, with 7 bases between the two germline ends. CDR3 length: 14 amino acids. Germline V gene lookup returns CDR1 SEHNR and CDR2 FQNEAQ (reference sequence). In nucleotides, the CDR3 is TGTGCCAGCAGCTTAGGCAGGGAGAACACTGAAGCTTTCTTT. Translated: CASSLGRENTEAFF.

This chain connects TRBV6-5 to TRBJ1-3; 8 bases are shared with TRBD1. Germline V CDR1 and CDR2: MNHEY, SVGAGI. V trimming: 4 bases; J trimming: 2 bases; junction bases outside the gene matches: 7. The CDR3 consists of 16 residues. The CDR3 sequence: CASSSRTGWTGNTIYF. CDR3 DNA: TGTGCCAGCAGTTCTCGGACAGGGTGGACTGGAAACACCATATATTTT.

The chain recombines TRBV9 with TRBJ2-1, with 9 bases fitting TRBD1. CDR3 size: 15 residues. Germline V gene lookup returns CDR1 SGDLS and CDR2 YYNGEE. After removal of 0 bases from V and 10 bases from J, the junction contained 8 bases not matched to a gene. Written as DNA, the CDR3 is TGTGCCAGCAGCGTAGCCCCGGGACAGGGTTCAGAGCAGTTCTTC. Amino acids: CASSVAPGQGSEQFF.

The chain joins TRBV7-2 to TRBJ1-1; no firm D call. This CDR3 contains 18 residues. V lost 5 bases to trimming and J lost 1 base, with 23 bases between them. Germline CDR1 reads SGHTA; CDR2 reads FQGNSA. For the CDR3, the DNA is TGTGCCAGCAGCCGCCTCGGGAAACCACCAAGGCGGAACACTGAAGCTTTCTTT. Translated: CASSRLGKPPRRNTEAFF.

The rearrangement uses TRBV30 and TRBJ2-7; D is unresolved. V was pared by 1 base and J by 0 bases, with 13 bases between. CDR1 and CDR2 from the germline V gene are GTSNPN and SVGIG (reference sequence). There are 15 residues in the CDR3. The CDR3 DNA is TGTGCCTGGAGTGGCCTTGGTCTGAGCTCCTACGAGCAGTACTTC. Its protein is CAWSGLGLSSYEQYF.

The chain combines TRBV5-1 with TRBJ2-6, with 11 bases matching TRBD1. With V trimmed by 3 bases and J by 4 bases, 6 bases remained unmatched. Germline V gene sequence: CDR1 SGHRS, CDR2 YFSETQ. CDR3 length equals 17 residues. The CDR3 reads CASSSRDRGAGANVLTF. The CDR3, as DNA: TGCGCCAGCAGCTCCCGGGACAGGGGGGCCGGGGCCAACGTCCTGACTTTC.

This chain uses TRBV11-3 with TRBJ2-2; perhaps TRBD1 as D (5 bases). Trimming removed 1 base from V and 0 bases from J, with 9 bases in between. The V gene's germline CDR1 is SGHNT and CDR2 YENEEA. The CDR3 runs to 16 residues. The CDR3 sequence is CASSLGQGANTGELFF. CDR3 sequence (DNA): TGTGCCAGCAGCTTAGGCCAGGGCGCGAACACCGGGGAGCTGTTTTTT.

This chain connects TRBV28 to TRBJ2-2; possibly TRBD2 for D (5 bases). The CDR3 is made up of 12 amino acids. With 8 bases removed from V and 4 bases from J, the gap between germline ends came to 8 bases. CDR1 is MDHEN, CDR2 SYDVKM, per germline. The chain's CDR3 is CASGEGTGELFF. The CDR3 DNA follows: TGTGCCAGCGGTGAGGGCACCGGGGAGCTGTTTTTT.

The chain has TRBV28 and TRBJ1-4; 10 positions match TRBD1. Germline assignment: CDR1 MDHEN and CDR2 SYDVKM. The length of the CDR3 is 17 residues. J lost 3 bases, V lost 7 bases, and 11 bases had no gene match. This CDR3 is CASNRPGQGKSNEKLFF. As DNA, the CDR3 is TGTGCCAGCAACCGTCCGGGACAGGGGAAATCTAATGAAAAACTGTTTTTT.

CDR3 in DNA: TGTGCCAGCAGTTTAGGACTAGCGGGAGGTAAAAGGGAGCAGTTCTTC. Protein product: CASSLGLAGGKREQFF. J is TRBJ2-1 and V is TRBV6-5; 14 nucleotides align to TRBD2. In germline, CDR1 is MNHEY, CDR2 SVGAGI. The CDR3 loop spans 16 amino acids. The junction had 9 bases not matched to a gene; V was cut back by 4 bases and J by 10 bases.

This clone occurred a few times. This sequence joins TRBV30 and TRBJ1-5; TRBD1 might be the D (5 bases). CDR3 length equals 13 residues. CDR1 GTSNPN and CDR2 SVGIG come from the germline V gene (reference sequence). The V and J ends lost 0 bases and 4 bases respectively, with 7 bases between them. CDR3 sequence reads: CAWSVRTNQPQHF. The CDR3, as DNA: TGTGCCTGGAGTGTTCGGACAAATCAGCCCCAGCATTTT.

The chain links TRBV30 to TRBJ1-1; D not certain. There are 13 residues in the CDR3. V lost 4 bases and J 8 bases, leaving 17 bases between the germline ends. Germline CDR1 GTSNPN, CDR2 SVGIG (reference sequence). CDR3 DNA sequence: TGTGCCTGGACGGTAGTCCCGACTTCCGAAGCTTTCTTT. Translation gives CAWTVVPTSEAFF.